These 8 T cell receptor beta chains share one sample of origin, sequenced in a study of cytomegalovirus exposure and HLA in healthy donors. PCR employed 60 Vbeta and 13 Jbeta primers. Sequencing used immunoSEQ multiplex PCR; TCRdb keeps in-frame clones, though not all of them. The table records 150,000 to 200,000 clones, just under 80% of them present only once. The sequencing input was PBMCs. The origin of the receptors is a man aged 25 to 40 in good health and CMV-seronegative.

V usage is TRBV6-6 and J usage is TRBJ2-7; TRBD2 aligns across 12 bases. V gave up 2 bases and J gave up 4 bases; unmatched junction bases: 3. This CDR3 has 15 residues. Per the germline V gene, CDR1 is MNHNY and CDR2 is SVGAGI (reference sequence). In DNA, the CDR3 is TGTGCCAGCAGTTACCAGCTAGCGGGAGGGTACGAGCAGTACTTC. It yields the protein CASSYQLAGGYEQYF.

In nucleotides, the CDR3 is TGTGCCAGCAGCTTATGGGCCCGGGGGAGTAACACCGGGGAGCTGTTTTTT. Its protein is CASSLWARGSNTGELFF. The chain employs TRBV7-3 and TRBJ2-2, with TRBD2 as a possible D gene (6 bases). From germline, CDR1 is SGHTA and CDR2 FQGTGA. The CDR3 loop spans 17 amino acids. V was pared by 2 bases and J by 2 bases, with 15 bases between.

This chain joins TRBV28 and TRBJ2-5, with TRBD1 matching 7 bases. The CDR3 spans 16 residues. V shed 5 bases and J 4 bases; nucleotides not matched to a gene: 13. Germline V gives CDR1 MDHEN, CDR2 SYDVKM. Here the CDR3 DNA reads TGTGCCAGCAGTCCCGCCGGGACAGATAAGGGAGAGACCCAGTACTTC. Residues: CASSPAGTDKGETQYF.

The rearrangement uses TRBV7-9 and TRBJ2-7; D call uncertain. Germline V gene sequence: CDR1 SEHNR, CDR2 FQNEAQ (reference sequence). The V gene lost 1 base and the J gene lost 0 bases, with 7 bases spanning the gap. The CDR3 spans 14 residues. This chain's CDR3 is CASSLVPSSYEQYF. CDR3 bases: TGTGCCAGCAGCTTAGTTCCGAGCTCCTACGAGCAGTACTTC.

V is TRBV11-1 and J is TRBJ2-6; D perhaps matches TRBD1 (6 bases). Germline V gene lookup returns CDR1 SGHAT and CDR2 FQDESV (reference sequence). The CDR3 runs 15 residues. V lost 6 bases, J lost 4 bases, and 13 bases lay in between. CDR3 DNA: TGTGCCAGCAGTAATCAGGGGTCCGGGGCCAACGTCCTGACTTTC. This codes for CASSNQGSGANVLTF. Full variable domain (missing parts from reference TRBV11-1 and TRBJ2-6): EAEVAQSPRYKITEKSQAVAFWCDPISGHATLYWYRQILGQGPELLVQFQDESVVDDSQLPKDRFSAERLKGVDSTLKIQPAELGDSAMYLCASSNQGSGANVLTFGAGSRLTVL.

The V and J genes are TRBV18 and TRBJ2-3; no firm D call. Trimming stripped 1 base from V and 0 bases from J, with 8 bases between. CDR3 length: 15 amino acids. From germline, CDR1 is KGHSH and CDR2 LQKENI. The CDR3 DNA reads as TGTGCCAGCTCACCACAAGCCGCTAGCACAGATACGCAGTATTTT. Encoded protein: CASSPQAASTDTQYF.

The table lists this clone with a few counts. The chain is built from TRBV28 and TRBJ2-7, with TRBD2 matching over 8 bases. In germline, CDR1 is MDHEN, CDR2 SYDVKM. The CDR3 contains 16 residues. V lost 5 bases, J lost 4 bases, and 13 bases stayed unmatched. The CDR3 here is CASSRGGATWVYEQYF. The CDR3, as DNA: TGTGCCAGCAGTCGGGGGGGGGCAACTTGGGTTTACGAGCAGTACTTC.

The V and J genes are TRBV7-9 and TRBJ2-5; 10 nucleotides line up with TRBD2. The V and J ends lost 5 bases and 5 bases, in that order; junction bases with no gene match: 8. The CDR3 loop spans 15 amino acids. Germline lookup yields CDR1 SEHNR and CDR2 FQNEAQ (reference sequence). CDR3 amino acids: CASSVSGGALETQYF. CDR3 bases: TGTGCCAGCAGCGTCAGCGGGGGGGCCCTTGAGACCCAGTACTTC.